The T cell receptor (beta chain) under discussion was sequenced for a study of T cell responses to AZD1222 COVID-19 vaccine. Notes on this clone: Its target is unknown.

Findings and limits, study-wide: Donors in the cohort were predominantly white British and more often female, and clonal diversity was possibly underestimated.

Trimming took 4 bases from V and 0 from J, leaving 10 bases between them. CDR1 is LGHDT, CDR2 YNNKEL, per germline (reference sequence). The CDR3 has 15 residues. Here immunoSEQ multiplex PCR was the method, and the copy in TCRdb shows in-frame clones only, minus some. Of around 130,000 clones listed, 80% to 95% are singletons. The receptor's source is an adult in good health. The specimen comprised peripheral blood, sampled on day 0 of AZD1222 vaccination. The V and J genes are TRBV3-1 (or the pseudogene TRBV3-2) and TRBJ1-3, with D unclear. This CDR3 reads CASSPPLFSGNTIYF. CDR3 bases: TGTGCCAGCAGCCCCCCCCTATTCTCTGGAAACACCATATATTTT.